These 12 T cell receptor beta chains share one sample of origin, sequenced in a study of control samples from healthy donors and cancer patients. TCRdb's copy holds only in-frame clones and misses some; the assay was immunoSEQ multiplex PCR. There are approximately 160,000 clones in the sample; 91% occur only once, and approximately 2% lies in the top ten. The sample comprised blood. All receptors come from a woman in her thirties or forties in good health.

The chain carries TRBV5-1 and TRBJ2-1; 12 bases are shared with TRBD1. Losses at the gene ends were 0 bases for V and 2 bases for J; bases not matched to a gene: 9. Germline values: CDR1 SGHRS, CDR2 YFSETQ. This CDR3 contains 19 residues. The CDR3 reads CASSLAGTGGVGAYNEQFF. In nucleotides, the CDR3 is TGCGCCAGCAGCTTGGCAGGGACAGGGGGCGTTGGGGCCTACAATGAGCAGTTCTTC.

This clone was picked up one time. The chain has TRBV10-3 and TRBJ1-2; D is unresolved. The CDR3 spans 11 residues. Germline-derived CDR1 and CDR2 are ENHRY and SYGVKD. With 10 bases removed from V and 4 bases from J, the gap between germline ends came to 10 bases. The CDR3 nucleotides are TGTGCCACTACGGACGGCTATGGCTACACCTTC. Encoded protein: CATTDGYGYTF.

This chain connects TRBV15 to TRBJ1-2; D ambiguous. CDR3 length equals 15 residues. The V gene's germline CDR1 is LNHNV and CDR2 YYDKDF (reference sequence). Trimming cost V 1 base and J 0 bases, with 9 bases left between them. The CDR3 loop reads CATSRVKETNYGYTF. The DNA for the CDR3 is TGTGCCACCAGCAGAGTTAAAGAAACTAACTATGGCTACACCTTC.

The chain carries TRBV5-4 and TRBJ2-7; 7 bases align to TRBD1. The ends lost 4 bases at V and 6 bases at J; junction bases unmatched: 4. Per germline, CDR1 SGHNT and CDR2 YYREEE (reference sequence). This CDR3 is built from 12 residues. For the CDR3, the DNA is TGTGCCAGCAGCCTAGACAGGGCCGAGCAGTACTTC. Protein: CASSLDRAEQYF.

The chain recombines TRBV10-3 with TRBJ1-3; the D is unclear. Germline V CDR1 and CDR2: ENHRY, SYGVKD. V shed 0 bases and J shed 4 bases, with 13 bases lying between them. The CDR3 has 16 residues. In nucleotides, the CDR3 is TGTGCCATCAGTGAGTCTGGTGGACTGGCCGGAAACACCATATATTTT. It codes for CAISESGGLAGNTIYF.

This chain joins TRBV7-9 and TRBJ1-1, with a weak D call TRBD1 (6 bases). Germline CDR1 is SEHNR and CDR2 is FQNEAQ (reference sequence). The V and J ends lost 4 bases and 11 bases respectively, with 11 bases between them. CDR3 length: 11 amino acids. This CDR3 is CASSYGGDAFF. The CDR3 DNA reads TGTGCCAGCAGCTATGGGGGCGACGCTTTCTTT.

About this clone itself: A read error may account for a junction end that differs from germline. V is TRBV2 and J is TRBJ1-2; 11 nucleotides match TRBD1. The CDR3 is made up of 14 amino acids. Looked up from germline, CDR1 is SNHLY and CDR2 is FYNNEI. CDR3 in DNA: TGTGCCAGCAGGGACAGGGGGCCGGGTGATGGGCTCTTCTTC. Its protein product is CASRDRGPGDGLFF.

The chain carries TRBV28 and TRBJ2-1; no definite D call. This CDR3 region has 13 residues. Germline CDR1 MDHEN, CDR2 SYDVKM. V lost 3 bases to trimming and J lost 4 bases, with 7 bases between them. CDR3 protein: CASSFPQYNEQFF. As DNA, the CDR3 is TGTGCCAGCAGTTTTCCTCAGTACAATGAGCAGTTCTTC. The full variable domain, completed using reference TRBV28 and TRBJ2-1, is DVKVTQSSRYLVKRTGEKVFLECVQDMDHENMFWYRQDPGLGLRLIYFSYDVKMKEKGDIPEGYSVSREKKERFSLILESASTNQTSMYLCASSFPQYNEQFFGPGTRLTVL.

The V and J genes are TRBV7-3 and TRBJ1-1, with D unresolved. CDR1 is SGHTA and CDR2 is FQGTGA in the germline V gene. The CDR3 is 15 amino acids. Trimming left V 0 bases short and J 0 bases short, with 8 bases between. This CDR3 is CASSLTGQLNTEAFF. For the CDR3, the DNA is TGTGCCAGCAGCTTAACGGGCCAACTGAACACTGAAGCTTTCTTT.

A single count supports this clone. The chain links TRBV2 to TRBJ2-1, with unresolved D. The CDR3 has 12 amino acids. Trimming removed 3 bases at V and 4 bases at J, with 4 bases between. Germline V lookup: CDR1 SNHLY, CDR2 FYNNEI. The CDR3 loop reads CASSDQYNEQFF. CDR3 coding DNA: TGTGCCAGCAGTGACCAATACAATGAGCAGTTCTTC.

The chain links TRBV11-2 to TRBJ2-3; 9 bases agree with TRBD1. V gave up 5 bases and J gave up 0 bases; unmatched junction bases: 3. This CDR3 is built from 15 residues. CDR1 and CDR2 (germline): SGHAT, FQNNGV. The CDR3 loop reads CASSGQGMSTDTQYF. The CDR3 region has the DNA TGTGCCAGCAGCGGACAGGGGATGAGCACAGATACGCAGTATTTT.

The V gene is TRBV6-4, the J gene TRBJ2-2; D assignment may be TRBD1 or TRBD2 (5 bases each). The CDR3 sequence is 14 residues long. The V end was cut by 6 bases, the J end by 4 bases, with 12 bases between. In germline, CDR1 is MRHNA, CDR2 SNTAGT. The CDR3 sequence: CASSRGAGTGELFF. In DNA, the CDR3 is TGTGCCAGCAGCCGGGGCGCTGGCACCGGGGAGCTGTTTTTT.